These 30 T cell receptor beta chains were all obtained from the same sample, sequenced in a study of blood T cell repertoires in COVID-19. Measured with immunoSEQ multiplex PCR; TCRdb has only the in-frame clones, and not every one. The table records 200,000 to 250,000 clones, 84% of them present only once. The specimen sequenced was PBMCs or T cells enriched from blood (not recorded which). These receptors were obtained from a man aged 60 to 75 who had recovered from COVID-19.

The CDR3 is CASSPAQNYEQYF. CDR3 in DNA: TGTGCCAGCTCACCCGCCCAGAACTACGAGCAGTACTTC. The rearrangement links TRBV18 to TRBJ2-7; D remains unclear. Germline CDR1 and CDR2: KGHSH and LQKENI. V lost 3 bases and J lost 3, with 9 bases in between. CDR3 size: 13 residues.

In its sample, this clone was seen once. This chain connects TRBV4-2 to TRBJ1-1, with 7 bases identical to TRBD1. Trimming cost V 4 bases and J 4 bases; bases outside gene matches: 12. Germline V gene sequence: CDR1 LGHNA, CDR2 YNFKEQ. The CDR3 has 16 amino acids. The CDR3 sequence is CASSLRRQGGATEAFF. Written as DNA, the CDR3 is TGTGCCAGCAGCCTAAGGAGACAGGGAGGTGCCACTGAAGCTTTCTTT.

This chain joins TRBV7-9 and TRBJ2-5, with TRBD1 as a possible D gene (5 bases). This CDR3 comprises 14 residues. Trimming stripped 3 bases from V and 2 bases from J, with 10 bases between. Germline V CDR1 and CDR2: SEHNR, FQNEAQ (reference sequence). Written as DNA, the CDR3 is TGTGCCAGCAGCTTGACCAGGGCGCAAGAGACCCAGTACTTC. Protein: CASSLTRAQETQYF.

J is TRBJ1-2 and V is TRBV5-1; TRBD1 agrees at 11 bases. The CDR3 is 15 amino acids. With V trimmed by 2 bases and J by 7 bases, 7 bases remained unmatched. The germline V gene encodes CDR1 SGHRS and CDR2 YFSETQ. The CDR3 DNA reads TGCGCCAGCAGCTTCGCAGGACAGGGGGCAGGTGGCTACACCTTC. This gives the protein CASSFAGQGAGGYTF.

In its sample, this clone was seen once. The rearrangement joins TRBV18 to TRBJ1-3; perhaps TRBD1 as D (5 bases). Trimming shortened V by 3 bases and J by 0 bases, and 12 bases separated the two germline ends. The CDR3 covers 16 residues. Germline V CDR1 and CDR2: KGHSH, LQKENI. Here the CDR3 DNA reads TGTGCCAGCTCACCCTCCAGGGCCGACTCTGGAAACACCATATATTTT. This translates into CASSPSRADSGNTIYF.

V gene TRBV11-2 combines with J gene TRBJ2-3; 9 bases agree with TRBD2. This CDR3 is built from 19 residues. Per germline, CDR1 SGHAT and CDR2 FQNNGV. The ends lost 5 bases at V and 6 bases at J; junction bases unmatched: 21. The DNA of the CDR3 is TGTGCCAGCAGCGTCAACTGGCGGTCGGGAAGCGGGGGGCGGGATACGCAGTATTTT. This sequence encodes CASSVNWRSGSGGRDTQYF.

The chain couples TRBV27 to TRBJ2-3; tentatively, D is TRBD2 (6 bases). Trimming shortened V by 5 bases and J by 5 bases, and 11 bases separated the two germline ends. There are 13 residues in the CDR3. Looked up from germline, CDR1 is MNHEY and CDR2 is SMNVEV (reference sequence). The CDR3 here is CASSRGGVDTQYF. As DNA, the CDR3 is TGTGCCAGCAGTCGGGGCGGGGTAGATACGCAGTATTTT.

The chain uses TRBV27 and TRBJ2-7; unclear D gene. V was trimmed by 8 bases and J by 1 base, leaving 15 bases between them. The CDR3 contains 14 residues. The V gene's germline CDR1 is MNHEY and CDR2 SMNVEV (reference sequence). The CDR3 reads CASPWQDDSYEQYF. In DNA form, the CDR3 reads TGTGCCAGCCCGTGGCAGGATGATTCCTACGAGCAGTACTTC.

The V call is TRBV7-2, the J call TRBJ1-1; possible D gene TRBD1, 6 bases. The V gene's germline CDR1 is SGHTA and CDR2 FQGNSA. The length of the CDR3 is 13 residues. Trimming removed 6 bases from V and 4 bases from J, with 12 bases in between. In DNA form, the CDR3 reads TGTGCCAGCAGTTTACGACAGGTCACTGAAGCTTTCTTT. This sequence encodes CASSLRQVTEAFF.

The V and J genes are TRBV4-1 and TRBJ1-4, with D perhaps TRBD1 (6 bases). Deletions cut 2 bases from V and 8 bases from J, with 18 bases between. CDR1 and CDR2 (germline): MGHRA, YSYEKL. This CDR3 spans 16 amino acids. The CDR3 sequence is CASSQTHDRIAEKLFF. The CDR3 nucleotides are TGCGCCAGCAGCCAAACTCATGACAGGATTGCGGAAAAACTGTTTTTT.

The chain couples TRBV10-3 to TRBJ1-1, with 8 positions matching TRBD1. J gave up 0 bases and V 5 bases, and 5 bases lay outside the gene matches. This CDR3 is built from 15 residues. Germline V gives CDR1 ENHRY, CDR2 SYGVKD. This CDR3 is CAISPRTGLNTEAFF. CDR3 in DNA: TGTGCCATCAGTCCTAGGACAGGGTTGAACACTGAAGCTTTCTTT.

The chain employs TRBV7-8 and TRBJ2-5; TRBD2 aligns across 10 bases. The ends lost 3 bases at V and 5 bases at J; junction bases unmatched: 6. The CDR3 totals 15 residues. Germline V gene data show CDR1 as SGHVS and CDR2 as FQNEAQ. CDR3 amino acids: CASSFVAGGWETQYF. The CDR3 DNA reads TGTGCCAGCAGCTTTGTAGCGGGGGGATGGGAGACCCAGTACTTC.

The J gene is TRBJ2-5, the V gene TRBV11-3; perhaps TRBD2 as D (7 bases). Germline CDR1 reads SGHNT; CDR2 reads YENEEA. CDR3 length: 16 residues. V gave up 3 bases and J gave up 1 base, with 15 bases separating them. CDR3 DNA: TGTGCCAGCAGCTTTGCTCGGGGGGCCCTCCAAGAGACCCAGTACTTC. This encodes CASSFARGALQETQYF.

The chain couples TRBV19 to TRBJ1-5; 7 bases match TRBD1. CDR3 length: 13 amino acids. With V trimmed by 10 bases and J by 0 bases, 3 bases remained unmatched. The V gene's germline CDR1 is LNHDA and CDR2 SQIVND (reference sequence). Written as DNA, the CDR3 is TGTGCCACAAGACAGGGTAGCAATCAGCCCCAGCATTTT. Translating gives CATRQGSNQPQHF.

Remarks on this clone: This specimen includes other DNA sequences encoding the same CDR3. This chain connects TRBV18 to TRBJ1-2, with TRBD1 identical over 7 bases. With V trimmed by 3 bases and J by 2 bases, 0 bases remained unmatched. CDR3 length equals 13 residues. CDR1 KGHSH and CDR2 LQKENI come from the germline V gene. The CDR3 sequence: CASSPDRNYGYTF. The CDR3 DNA follows: TGTGCCAGCTCACCGGACAGGAACTATGGCTACACCTTC.

The genes are TRBV6-6 and TRBJ1-3, with TRBD1 matching over 7 bases. V was clipped by 0 bases and J by 3 bases; unmatched bases: 2. Germline assignment: CDR1 MNHNY and CDR2 SVGAGI (reference sequence). This CDR3 has 15 amino acids. For the CDR3, the DNA is TGTGCCAGCAGTTACTCCGGGACAGATGGAAACACCATATATTTT. Translated, it gives CASSYSGTDGNTIYF.

Here the CDR3 DNA reads TGCGCCAGCAGCTTATCAGGCCTTAGCAATCAGCCCCAGCATTTT. Its protein product is CASSLSGLSNQPQHF. The chain combines TRBV5-1 with TRBJ1-5; D is unresolved. The CDR3 contains 15 residues. Germline CDR1 SGHRS, CDR2 YFSETQ. V gave up 2 bases and J gave up 0 bases, with 9 bases separating them.

This clone has a handful of counts. The chain links TRBV7-2 to TRBJ2-2; 7 nucleotides line up with TRBD1. This CDR3 spans 14 amino acids. The junction had 4 bases not matched to a gene; V was cut back by 5 bases and J by 4 bases. In germline, CDR1 is SGHTA, CDR2 FQGNSA. CDR3 region: CASSARQGTGELFF. The CDR3 region has the DNA TGTGCCAGCAGCGCCCGACAGGGCACCGGGGAGCTGTTTTTT.

The V gene is TRBV6-2 or TRBV6-3, the J gene TRBJ1-6; 9 bases match TRBD1. This CDR3 is built from 15 residues. CDR1 and CDR2 (germline): MNHEY, SVGEGT. V lost 1 base to trimming and J lost 10 bases; unmatched junction nucleotides: 5. The CDR3, as DNA: TGTGCCAGCAGTTACTTCGGGACAGGGATATCACCCCTCCACTTT. It encodes CASSYFGTGISPLHF.

The chain uses TRBV6-2 or TRBV6-3 and TRBJ1-5; the D is unclear. Trimming pared 2 bases from V and 0 bases from J, leaving 8 bases between. This CDR3 contains 15 residues. CDR1 and CDR2 (germline): MNHEY, SVGEGT. The CDR3: CASSYAANSNQPQHF. CDR3 nucleotides: TGTGCCAGCAGTTACGCGGCAAATAGCAATCAGCCCCAGCATTTT.

This chain joins TRBV7-9 and TRBJ1-3; a possible D gene is TRBD1 (6 bases). Germline CDR1 is SEHNR and CDR2 is FQNEAQ (reference sequence). Trimming stripped 8 bases from V and 0 bases from J, with 26 bases between. The CDR3 runs 19 residues. The CDR3 sequence: CASAPGVRGSLSSGNTIYF. CDR3 nucleotides: TGTGCCAGCGCCCCGGGCGTTAGGGGGTCCCTAAGCTCTGGAAACACCATATATTTT.

The chain combines TRBV10-3 with TRBJ1-6; no clear D. This CDR3 region has 12 residues. CDR1 is ENHRY and CDR2 is SYGVKD in the germline V gene. The V end was cut by 5 bases, the J end by 11 bases, with 10 bases between. The CDR3 sequence is CAISHDTAPLHF. The DNA for the CDR3 is TGTGCCATCAGTCACGACACGGCACCCCTCCACTTT.

This chain connects TRBV4-3 to TRBJ2-7; 9 bases fit TRBD2. Losses at the gene ends were 1 base for V and 6 bases for J; bases not matched to a gene: 10. This CDR3 is 16 amino acids long. CDR1 is LGHNA, CDR2 YSLEER, per germline. Here the CDR3 reads CASSQAIQGLAAEQYF. The CDR3 DNA reads as TGCGCCAGCAGCCAAGCGATACAGGGACTAGCCGCCGAGCAGTACTTC.

The chain employs TRBV5-6 and TRBJ1-4; 11 nucleotides agree with TRBD1. CDR3 length: 15 amino acids. The germline gives CDR1 SGHDT, CDR2 YYEEEE. The trim removed 2 bases at V and 7 bases at J, leaving 4 bases unmatched. The CDR3 is CASSFAGTGGEKLFF. The CDR3 bases are TGTGCCAGCAGCTTTGCCGGGACAGGGGGTGAAAAACTGTTTTTT.

The genes are TRBV15 and TRBJ1-6, with 9 bases lining up with TRBD1. The CDR3 length is 17 residues. CDR1 is LNHNV, CDR2 YYDKDF, per germline (reference sequence). V shed 8 bases, J shed 1 base, and the junction held 9 bases outside the gene matches. The chain's CDR3 is CATSGTGRSSYNSPLHF. CDR3 nucleotide sequence: TGTGCCACCTCCGGGACAGGGAGGAGTTCCTATAATTCACCCCTCCACTTT.

Only one count was recorded for this clone. This rearrangement joins TRBV5-1 to TRBJ1-1; D is undetermined. The V and J ends lost 0 bases and 1 base respectively, with 10 bases between them. Germline loops: CDR1 SGHRS, CDR2 YFSETQ. This CDR3 contains 15 residues. The DNA for the CDR3 is TGCGCCAGCAGCTTGGTCGGGATCGCGAACACTGAAGCTTTCTTT. This encodes CASSLVGIANTEAFF.

This clone turned up a few times. This rearrangement joins TRBV11-1 to TRBJ1-2, with D uncertain. Trimming stripped 1 base from V and 3 bases from J, with 12 bases between. CDR1 and CDR2 (germline): SGHAT, FQDESV (reference sequence). The CDR3 extends over 15 amino acids. Written as DNA, the CDR3 is TGTGCCAGCAGCTTAGGTCACAGAGACCACTATGGCTACACCTTC. Translated, it gives CASSLGHRDHYGYTF.

The chain has TRBV18 and TRBJ1-4; D might be TRBD1 (5 bases). Germline CDR1 is KGHSH and CDR2 is LQKENI. The CDR3 totals 15 residues. Trimming left V 3 bases short and J 0 bases short, with 8 bases between. The CDR3 coding sequence is TGTGCCAGCTCACCCGTCAGGGCAACTAATGAAAAACTGTTTTTT. It is translated as CASSPVRATNEKLFF.

The chain employs TRBV7-9 and TRBJ1-5, with 10 nucleotides matching TRBD1. This CDR3 comprises 16 residues. V gave up 1 base and J gave up 7 bases; unmatched junction bases: 7. Germline CDR1 reads SEHNR; CDR2 reads FQNEAQ (reference sequence). The CDR3 protein is CASSLVVGTGEQPQHF. CDR3 nucleotides: TGTGCCAGCAGCTTAGTGGTCGGGACAGGGGAACAGCCCCAGCATTTT.

The chain is built from TRBV27 and TRBJ1-6, with D possibly matching TRBD1 (5 bases). Trimming took 5 bases from V and 7 from J, leaving 15 bases between them. Germline CDR1 reads MNHEY; CDR2 reads SMNVEV (reference sequence). The CDR3 covers 15 residues. The CDR3 region is CASSPKGISNSPLHF. The DNA of the CDR3 is TGTGCCAGCAGTCCAAAGGGGATCTCGAATTCACCCCTCCACTTT.